Presented here are 20 T cell receptor beta chains from one specimen sequenced in a study of T cells in Graves' hyperthyroidism and ophthalmopathy. Researchers amplified the TCR beta CDR3 regions from RNA transcripts. TCR CDR3 regions were first amplified by RT-PCR with HTBI primers. From the multiplex PCR reads, TCRdb called clonotypes with MiXCR, one entry per CDR3 protein. The sample yields about half a million distinct CDR3 sequences, just under 20% seen once. The sample was blood. Receptors were obtained from a man aged 35 to 55 with Graves' ophthalmopathy.

The table lists this clonotype with many counts. The V call is TRBV6-1, the J call TRBJ2-7; 11 bases agree with TRBD2. The CDR3 totals 16 residues. With 8 bases clipped from V and 1 base from J, the junction kept 10 bases outside the gene matches. Germline V gene lookup returns CDR1 MNHNS and CDR2 SASEGT. The chain's CDR3 is CASPGTSGDGSYEQYF. For the CDR3, the DNA is TGTGCCAGCCCCGGGACTAGCGGAGATGGATCCTACGAGCAGTACTTC.

This clonotype was detected many times. The genes are TRBV7-9 and TRBJ2-3; D ambiguous. V was cut by 4 bases and J by 0 bases, with 8 bases left in between. This CDR3 comprises 14 residues. Germline CDR1 is SEHNR and CDR2 is FQNEAQ (reference sequence). This CDR3 is CASSSTDSTDTQYF. The CDR3 nucleotides are TGTGCCAGCAGCTCGACGGATAGCACAGATACGCAGTATTTT. The whole variable domain, filled in from reference TRBV7-9 and TRBJ2-3, reads DTGVSQNPRHKITKRGQNVTFRCDPISEHNRLYWYRQTLGQGPEFLTYFQNEAQLEKSRLLSDRFSAERPKGSFSTLEIQRTEQGDSAMYLCASSSTDSTDTQYFGPGTRLTVL.

CDR3 DNA: TGCAGTGCTCAAGGGGGGAGGGGGCTCGGGAACGGGGAGCTGTTTTTT. It codes for CSAQGGRGLGNGELFF. The rearrangement joins TRBV20-1 to TRBJ2-2; tentatively, D is TRBD1 or TRBD2 (7 bases each). Trimming pared 5 bases from V and 7 bases from J, leaving 23 bases between. CDR3 size: 16 residues. Germline CDR1 reads DFQATT; CDR2 reads SNEGSKA (reference sequence).

Worth noting for this clonotype: Germline and junction disagree at one end, which may indicate a read error. The chain uses TRBV12-5 and TRBJ1-1, with 8 positions matching TRBD1. Germline CDR1 LGHNT, CDR2 FRNRAP. The CDR3 runs to 15 residues. This chain's CDR3 is CASGTGQGLATEASF. The CDR3, as DNA: TGCGCTAGTGGTACCGGACAGGGATTGGCCACTGAAGCTTCCTTT.

The chain links TRBV20-1 to TRBJ2-7; either TRBD1 or TRBD2 may fit D (5 bases each). Trimming stripped 7 bases from V and 8 bases from J, with 15 bases between. Germline V gene sequence: CDR1 DFQATT, CDR2 SNEGSKA (reference sequence). CDR3 size: 11 residues. The CDR3: CSVRDLKQQYF. Here the CDR3 DNA reads TGCAGTGTTCGGGACCTCAAACAGCAGTACTTC.

The chain has TRBV28 and TRBJ2-7, with D hard to call. The germline V gene has CDR1 MDHEN and CDR2 SYDVKM. The CDR3 contains 13 residues. V was shortened by 10 bases and J by 5 bases, with 18 bases between the two germline ends. The CDR3: CATAQAGQHEQYF. The CDR3 DNA reads TGTGCCACCGCGCAGGCCGGGCAACACGAGCAGTACTTC.

This clonotype was detected many times. This chain connects TRBV7-8 to TRBJ2-5; 7 nucleotides line up with TRBD1. Unmatched junction bases numbered 9, after V lost 1 base and J lost 4 bases. The germline V gene encodes CDR1 SGHVS and CDR2 FQNEAQ. This CDR3 is built from 16 residues. CDR3 protein: CASSLVARGFVETQYF. CDR3 in DNA: TGTGCCAGCAGCTTAGTGGCCAGGGGGTTTGTAGAGACCCAGTACTTC.

In its sample, this clonotype was seen many times. The chain carries TRBV7-2 and TRBJ2-7; 8 nucleotides agree with TRBD2. Germline values: CDR1 SGHTA, CDR2 FQGNSA. The CDR3 has 17 amino acids. With V trimmed by 0 bases and J by 2 bases, 9 bases remained unmatched. CDR3 sequence reads: CASSLARGTRVPYEQYF. Written as DNA, the CDR3 is TGTGCCAGCAGCTTAGCTCGAGGGACTAGGGTACCCTACGAGCAGTACTTC.

The CDR3 loop reads CASSLGGDMNTEAFF. As DNA, the CDR3 is TGCGCCAGCAGCTTGGGCGGGGACATGAACACTGAAGCTTTCTTT. The chain links TRBV5-1 to TRBJ1-1, with D possibly being TRBD1 (6 bases). The V and J ends lost 0 bases and 0 bases respectively, with 9 bases between them. Germline CDR1 and CDR2: SGHRS and YFSETQ. This CDR3 contains 15 residues.

In this sample, this clonotype turned up a few times. This sequence joins TRBV10-2 and TRBJ1-1; D is perhaps TRBD1 (5 bases). Germline assignment: CDR1 WSHSY and CDR2 SAAADI. V was shortened by 0 bases and J by 5 bases, with 10 bases between the two germline ends. There are 14 residues in the CDR3. Written as DNA, the CDR3 is TGCGCCAGCAGTGAGTCGGGAGGGGTGACTGAAGCTTTCTTT. It encodes CASSESGGVTEAFF.

This clonotype has at least ten counts. V and J are TRBV5-1 and TRBJ1-6; D is unresolved. The CDR3 extends over 14 amino acids. V was shortened by 0 bases and J by 7 bases, with 8 bases between the two germline ends. CDR1 is SGHRS and CDR2 is YFSETQ in the germline V gene. The CDR3, as DNA: TGCGCCAGCAGCTTGGCCAGAGGGAATTCACCCCTCCACTTT. Protein product: CASSLARGNSPLHF.

In its sample, this clonotype was seen a few times. The chain employs TRBV5-1 and TRBJ2-1, with D possibly being TRBD2 (5 bases). V gave up 3 bases and J gave up 10 bases, with 20 bases separating them. The CDR3 has 15 amino acids. Germline V gene sequence: CDR1 SGHRS, CDR2 YFSETQ. The CDR3 reads CASSSGVEGISEQFF. DNA of the CDR3: TGCGCCAGCAGCTCCGGGGTCGAGGGTATAAGCGAGCAGTTCTTC.

In the case of this clonotype: The junction differs from germline at one of its ends, possibly a read error. J is TRBJ2-7 and V is TRBV6-1, with 7 bases identical to TRBD1. The CDR3 extends over 16 amino acids. Germline CDR1 is MNHNS and CDR2 is SASEGT. DNA for the CDR3: TGCGCCAGCAGCGTACGGGCCGGGACAGCCCACTGGGAGCAGTACTTC. Encoded protein: CASSVRAGTAHWEQYF.

This clonotype has just a few counts. CDR3 coding DNA: TGCAGTGCTCGACCGGGACTAGCCTATGAGCAGTTCTTC. This codes for CSARPGLAYEQFF. The V and J genes are TRBV20-1 and TRBJ2-1; the match to TRBD2 covers 9 bases. Looked up from germline, CDR1 is DFQATT and CDR2 is SNEGSKA (reference sequence). J lost 8 bases, V lost 5 bases, and 7 bases had no gene match. CDR3 length: 13 amino acids.

This clonotype appeared many times. The chain recombines TRBV3-1 with TRBJ1-2; D remains ambiguous. Germline V lookup: CDR1 LGHDT, CDR2 YNNKEL (reference sequence). V lost 0 bases, J lost 8 bases, and 7 bases lay in between. The CDR3 is 12 residues long. CDR3 nucleotides: TGTGCCAGCAGCCAAGATTTCGGGGGCTACACCTTC. This sequence encodes CASSQDFGGYTF. Supplemented by reference TRBV3-1 and TRBJ1-2, the full variable domain reads DTAVSQTPKYLVTQMGNDKSIKCEQNLGHDTMYWYKQDSKKFLKIMFSYNNKELIINETVPNRFSPKSPDKAHLNLHINSLELGDSAVYFCASSQDFGGYTFGSGTRLTVV.

The chain couples TRBV6-1 to TRBJ1-2, with D possibly being TRBD1 (5 bases). The CDR3 is made up of 12 amino acids. CDR1 and CDR2 (germline): MNHNS, SASEGT. V was trimmed by 7 bases and J by 7 bases, leaving 13 bases between them. As DNA, the CDR3 is TGTGCCAGCAACCGGGGGAGCGGTGGCTACACCTTC. Protein: CASNRGSGGYTF.

This clonotype was seen more than once but under ten times. V is TRBV6-1 and J is TRBJ2-3; 13 nucleotides align to TRBD2. The CDR3 spans 15 residues. CDR1 MNHNS and CDR2 SASEGT come from the germline V gene. V trimming: 4 bases; J trimming: 6 bases; junction bases outside the gene matches: 4. The CDR3 DNA is TGTGCCAGCAGTGTACTAGCGGGGGGGCCGGATACGCAGTATTTT. Amino acid sequence: CASSVLAGGPDTQYF.

This clonotype showed up many times. This chain links TRBV28 with TRBJ2-3; D may be TRBD2 (5 bases). Looked up from germline, CDR1 is MDHEN and CDR2 is SYDVKM. The CDR3 has 16 residues. V was pared by 5 bases and J by 0 bases, with 15 bases between. This CDR3 is CASSSPGGPSTDTQYF. The CDR3 nucleotides read TGTGCCAGCAGTAGTCCGGGCGGGCCTAGCACAGATACGCAGTATTTT.

The V gene is TRBV7-9, the J gene TRBJ1-1; D is unclear. Trimming removed 8 bases at V and 2 bases at J, with 12 bases between. Germline CDR1 is SEHNR and CDR2 is FQNEAQ (reference sequence). This CDR3 is 13 amino acids long. The CDR3 spells CASCRIRNTEAFF. CDR3 nucleotides: TGTGCCAGCTGTAGGATTAGAAACACTGAAGCTTTCTTT.

This clonotype was counted between two and nine times. The chain has TRBV7-3 and TRBJ2-7; maybe TRBD2 (6 bases). This CDR3 is built from 15 residues. Germline V gives CDR1 SGHTA, CDR2 FQGTGA. With 4 bases removed from V and 8 bases from J, the gap between germline ends came to 21 bases. The CDR3 here is CASSSSGSGPYKQYF. The CDR3, as DNA: TGTGCCAGCAGCTCCTCCGGGAGCGGGCCTTATAAGCAGTACTTC.